The entry below describes one T cell receptor beta chain. Germline values: CDR1 LGHNA, CDR2 YSLEER. The CDR3 runs to 19 residues. The J segment lost 6 bases and the V segment lost 3 bases, leaving 15 bases of the junction unmatched. The time point: baseline pretreatment blood. The treatment here: 15 Gy SBRT to primary tumor, nephrectomy 4 weeks later. Clear cell pathology was present in this patient's renal cell carcinoma. This sample is part of a study of radiation and T cells in renal cell carcinoma. The assay was immunoSEQ multiplex PCR, and TCRdb's table has in-frame clones only and misses some. Among about 140,000 clones, approximately 87% were seen once, and the ten largest hold roughly a quarter.

This TCR derives from a woman aged 50 to 65 with renal cell carcinoma. Sequencing used blood, obtained from a patient whose treatment included radiotherapy and nephrectomy. V and J are TRBV4-3 and TRBJ2-3; 13 positions agree with TRBD2. CDR3 sequence reads: CASSHPTSGRASGTDTQYF. The CDR3 region has the DNA TGCGCCAGCAGCCATCCCACTAGCGGGAGGGCCTCTGGGACCGATACGCAGTATTTT.